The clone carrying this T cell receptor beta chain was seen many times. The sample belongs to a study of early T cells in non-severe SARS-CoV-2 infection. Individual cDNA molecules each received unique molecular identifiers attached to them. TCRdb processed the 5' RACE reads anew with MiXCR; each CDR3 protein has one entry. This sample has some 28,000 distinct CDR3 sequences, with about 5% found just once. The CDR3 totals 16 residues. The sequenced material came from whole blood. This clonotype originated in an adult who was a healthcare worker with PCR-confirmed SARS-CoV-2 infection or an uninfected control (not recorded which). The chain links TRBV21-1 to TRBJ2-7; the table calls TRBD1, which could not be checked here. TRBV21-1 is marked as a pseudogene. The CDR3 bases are TGTGCCAGCCGCTATCCGGGCTCAAAAAGCTCCTACGAGCAGTACTTC. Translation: CASRYPGSKSSYEQYF.